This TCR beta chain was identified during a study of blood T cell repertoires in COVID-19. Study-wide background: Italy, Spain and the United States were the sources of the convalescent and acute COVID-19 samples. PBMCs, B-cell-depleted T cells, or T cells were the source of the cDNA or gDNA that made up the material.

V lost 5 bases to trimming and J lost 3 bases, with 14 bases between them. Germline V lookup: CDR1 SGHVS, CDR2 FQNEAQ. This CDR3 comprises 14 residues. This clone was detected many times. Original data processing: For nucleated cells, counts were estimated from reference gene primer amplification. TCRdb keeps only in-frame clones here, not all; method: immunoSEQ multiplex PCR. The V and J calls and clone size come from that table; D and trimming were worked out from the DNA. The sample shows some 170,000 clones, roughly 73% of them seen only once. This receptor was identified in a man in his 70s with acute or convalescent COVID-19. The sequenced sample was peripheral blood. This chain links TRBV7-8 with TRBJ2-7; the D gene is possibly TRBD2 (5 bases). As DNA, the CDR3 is TGTGCCAGCAGCCCCCGGGTCGGGATCTACGAGCAGTACTTC. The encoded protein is CASSPRVGIYEQYF.